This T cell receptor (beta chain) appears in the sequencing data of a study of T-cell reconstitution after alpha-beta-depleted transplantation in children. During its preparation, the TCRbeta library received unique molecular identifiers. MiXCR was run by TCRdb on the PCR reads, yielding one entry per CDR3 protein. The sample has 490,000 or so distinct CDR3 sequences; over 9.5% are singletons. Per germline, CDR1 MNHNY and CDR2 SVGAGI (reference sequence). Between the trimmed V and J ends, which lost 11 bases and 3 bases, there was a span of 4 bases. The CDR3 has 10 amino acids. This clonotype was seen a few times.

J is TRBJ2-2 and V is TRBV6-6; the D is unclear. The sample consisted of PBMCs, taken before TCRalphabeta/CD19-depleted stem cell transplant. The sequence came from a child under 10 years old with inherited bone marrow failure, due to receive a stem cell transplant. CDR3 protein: CAVDTGELFF. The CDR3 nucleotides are TGTGCCGTCGACACCGGGGAGCTGTTTTTT.